A selection of T cell receptor beta chains follows, all from one sample in a study of CD8+ T cells in alopecia areata. Only in-frame clones appear in the TCRdb table, and some are missing; sequencing was by immunoSEQ multiplex PCR. The sample yields 200,000 or so clones, 50% to 65% seen once. The sequencing used CD4+ T cells sorted from blood, collected at week 0. These receptor sequences come from a human donor with alopecia areata. CDR3s include the opening cysteine and the closing phenylalanine or tryptophan. D genes are given only for firm matches. Expanded clones are given a class, and other clones once, few, many or no size at all.

>TRBJ2-7|few|TRBV30|NA
TGTGCCTGGAGTCAGGCGCAGTGGGGGCAGTACTTC
CAWSQAQWGQYF
>TRBJ1-5|few|TRBV5-6|NA
TGTGCCAGCAGCTTGGCCCTCGGCGGGTTTAGCAATCAGCCCCAGCATTTT
CASSLALGGFSNQPQHF
>TRBJ1-4|NA|TRBV10-1|NA
TGCGCCAGCAGTGAGTCGGGACGGCAGGAGGAAAAACTGTTTTTT
CASSESGRQEEKLFF
>TRBJ2-3|NA|TRBV5-1|TRBD2
TGCGCCAGCAGCCGGGGGGAAGGGATAGATACGCAGTATTTT
CASSRGEGIDTQYF
>TRBJ2-2|few|TRBV4-1|NA
TGCGCCAGCAGCCTCCCCCAGAGGGACACGGGGCTGTTTTTT
CASSLPQRDTGLFF
>TRBJ2-1|few|TRBV11-2|TRBD1
TGTGCCAGCAGCAAGGACAGGGTAAACAATGAGCAGTTCTTC
CASSKDRVNNEQFF
>TRBJ2-2|NA|TRBV6-5|NA
TGTGCCAGCAGTTGGGGCAGGGTATCAGCCGGGGAGCTGTTTTTT
CASSWGRVSAGELFF
>TRBJ2-1|NA|TRBV7-9|NA
TGTGCCAGCAGCTTGGTTAGCGGAACCTACAATGAGCAGTTCTTC
CASSLVSGTYNEQFF
>TRBJ1-2|NA|TRBV30|NA
TGTGCCTGGAAAGGGGACGGAGGTCATGGCTACACCTTC
CAWKGDGGHGYTF
>TRBJ2-5|NA|TRBV27|TRBD1
TGTGCCAGCAGTTTTCCCGGTGGGGACAGGCGCCAAGAGACCCAGTACTTC
CASSFPGGDRRQETQYF
>TRBJ2-5|NA|TRBV10-3|TRBD2
TGTGCCATCAGTGCGGCGGGAGGGAGAGAGACCCAGTACTTC
CAISAAGGRETQYF
>TRBJ1-5|NA|TRBV29-1|NA
TGCAGCGTGGGGAGGGCAGGGGAGGAGGGCAATCAGCCCCAGCATTTT
CSVGRAGEEGNQPQHF
>TRBJ2-7|NA|TRBV29-1|NA
TGCAGCGTTGATCCGGGGGAGACCTACGAGCAGTACTTC
CSVDPGETYEQYF
>TRBJ2-7|few|TRBV29-1|TRBD1
TGCAGCGCCATTGGACAGGGGGCGGACGAGCAGTACTTC
CSAIGQGADEQYF
>TRBJ2-7|few|TRBV30|TRBD1
TGTGCCTGGACACCGGCCGGGACAGGAATCCCCTACGAGCAGTACTTC
CAWTPAGTGIPYEQYF
>TRBJ2-7|NA|TRBV7-2|TRBD2
TGTGCCAGCAGCTTAAGGGCGGGAGCGGGGGTCTACGAGCAGTACTTC
CASSLRAGAGVYEQYF
>TRBJ2-5|NA|TRBV7-9|NA
TGTGCCAGCAGCTTAGCGACGGAGACCCAGTACTTC
CASSLATETQYF
>TRBJ1-1|once|TRBV29-1|NA
TGCAGCGTTGTCAGGGGGAACACTGAAGCTTTCTTT
CSVVRGNTEAFF
>TRBJ2-5|NA|TRBV5-1|TRBD1
TGCGCCAGCAGCGTTACCGGGACAGGAGAGACCCAGTACTTC
CASSVTGTGETQYF
>TRBJ1-4|NA|TRBV10-3|NA
TGTGCCACGGGCGGCTCCGGGACTAATGAAAAACTGTTTTTT
CATGGSGTNEKLFF
>TRBJ2-3|NA|TRBV5-1|TRBD2
TGCGCCAGCAGCAGGGGACTAGCGGTCACAGATACGCAGTATTTT
CASSRGLAVTDTQYF
>TRBJ2-2|NA|TRBV6-6|TRBD1
TGTGCCAGCATCTTGGGACAGGCTTCCACCGGGGAGCTGTTTTTT
CASILGQASTGELFF
>TRBJ1-2|NA|TRBV6-6|NA
TGTGCCAGCAGTTACGGGACAACCTATGGCTACACCTTC
CASSYGTTYGYTF
>TRBJ2-1|NA|TRBV7-8|NA
TGTGCCAGCAGCTTATTCTCAGTTCCCAATGAGCAGTTCTTC
CASSLFSVPNEQFF
>TRBJ2-4|few|TRBV4-1|NA
TGCGCCAGCAGCCAAGTAGGCGTTAAGAGAGAAGCCAAAAACATTCAGTACTTC
CASSQVGVKREAKNIQYF
>TRBJ2-7|NA|TRBV29-1|NA
TGCAGCGTTCGGTTACCCTCCTACGAGCAGTACTTC
CSVRLPSYEQYF
>TRBJ1-4|NA|TRBV29-1|NA
TGCAGCGTTCTGACAGGTGCCAGGGGTGAAAAACTGTTTTTT
CSVLTGARGEKLFF
>TRBJ2-3|NA|TRBV18|NA
TGTGCCAGCTCTGTACAGCGGACAGATACGCAGTATTTT
CASSVQRTDTQYF
>TRBJ2-2|NA|TRBV27|NA
TGTGCCAGCACTATCAGGCGGGGTATAGACACCGGGGAGCTGTTTTTT
CASTIRRGIDTGELFF
>TRBJ1-1|NA|TRBV30|NA
TGTGCCTGGACAGGACGGATGTTAATGAACACTGAAGCTTTCTTT
CAWTGRMLMNTEAFF